These 15 T cell receptor beta chains were all obtained from the same sample, sequenced in a study of blood T cell repertoires in COVID-19 (TCRdb year 2020). The library was prepared using the immunoSEQ multiplex PCR assay. TCRdb limited this immuneACCESS table to in-frame rearrangements with V and J called. A share of clones is missing; checked studies link under half to unresolved V genes, and the rest is unexplained. The sample data list roughly 80,000 clones, and 85% to 95% of these were observed just once. The ten largest clones represent roughly 1.7% of the sample. Source material: peripheral blood. All receptors derive from a man aged 60 to 75 with acute or convalescent COVID-19.

The chain uses TRBV9 and TRBJ1-2; D possibly corresponds to TRBD1 (5 bases). Germline CDR1 is SGDLS and CDR2 is YYNGEE. Trimming took 0 bases from V and 4 from J, leaving 13 bases between them. The CDR3 length is 15 residues. The CDR3 nucleotides read TGTGCCAGCAGCGTAGTCGGGGGACCCTCCTATGGCTACACCTTC. This encodes CASSVVGGPSYGYTF.

The genes are TRBV7-2 and TRBJ2-5; 8 bases align to TRBD2. Per germline, CDR1 SGHTA and CDR2 FQGNSA. V lost 5 bases to trimming and J lost 4 bases; unmatched junction nucleotides: 6. The CDR3 loop spans 14 amino acids. CDR3 nucleotide sequence: TGTGCCAGCAGCCGGGGGGGGCTGGGAGAGACCCAGTACTTC. Translated: CASSRGGLGETQYF.

The chain joins TRBV5-1 to TRBJ2-7; weak D call: TRBD1 (5 bases). CDR1 and CDR2 from the germline V gene are SGHRS and YFSETQ. This CDR3 has 14 amino acids. Trimming left V 0 bases short and J 3 bases short, with 10 bases between. The CDR3 protein is CASSLGLGLYEQYF. DNA for the CDR3: TGCGCCAGCAGCTTGGGACTGGGGCTCTACGAGCAGTACTTC.

This clone was detected once. The V gene is TRBV5-6, the J gene TRBJ1-6; the D is unclear. Germline CDR1 and CDR2: SGHDT and YYEEEE. Trimming removed 4 bases at V and 4 bases at J, with 15 bases between. The length of the CDR3 is 16 residues. The CDR3 coding sequence is TGTGCCAGCAGCAGCCTGCAAACTGCGTATAATTCACCCCTCCACTTT. It translates to CASSSLQTAYNSPLHF.

A few counts support this clone. The CDR3 DNA sequence: TGTGCCAGCAGCCGGATGACACTCGCGCGTGAAGCTTTCTTT. It encodes CASSRMTLAREAFF. V usage is TRBV7-3 and J usage is TRBJ1-1; D is ambiguous. CDR1 and CDR2 from the germline V gene are SGHTA and FQGTGA. Between the trimmed V and J ends, which lost 5 bases and 7 bases, there was a span of 17 bases. The CDR3 has 14 amino acids. Variable domain in full (rest from reference TRBV7-3 and TRBJ1-1): GAGVSQTPSNKVTEKGKYVELRCDPISGHTALYWYRQSLGQGPEFLIYFQGTGAADDSGLPNDRFFAVRPEGSVSTLKIQRTERGDSAVYLCASSRMTLAREAFFGQGTRLTVV.

The chain carries TRBV25-1 and TRBJ2-7; the D is unclear. Deletions cut 1 base from V and 2 bases from J, with 9 bases between. The CDR3 runs 14 residues. Germline lookup yields CDR1 MGHDK and CDR2 SYGVNS. CDR3 nucleotide sequence: TGTGCCAGCAGTGAATCCCTATCACCCTACGAGCAGTACTTC. This sequence encodes CASSESLSPYEQYF.

The CDR3 loop is CASSQDPPGSNQPQHF. DNA for the CDR3: TGTGCCAGCAGCCAAGACCCCCCAGGGAGCAATCAGCCCCAGCATTTT. The chain combines TRBV3-1 (or the pseudogene TRBV3-2) with TRBJ1-5, with D possibly being TRBD1 (5 bases). V gave up 0 bases and J gave up 1 base, with 10 bases separating them. From germline, CDR1 is LGHDT and CDR2 YNNKEL (reference sequence). The CDR3 covers 16 residues.

The genes are TRBV7-2 and TRBJ1-1; no clear D. Per the germline V gene, CDR1 is SGHTA and CDR2 is FQGNSA. V gave up 3 bases and J gave up 5 bases, with 10 bases separating them. This CDR3 has 13 amino acids. CDR3 DNA: TGTGCCAGCAGCTTGGAGATCCGAACTGAAGCTTTCTTT. As protein: CASSLEIRTEAFF.

The rearrangement uses TRBV2 and TRBJ2-2; 12 bases match TRBD1. The CDR3 extends over 15 amino acids. The junction had 7 bases not matched to a gene; V was cut back by 7 bases and J by 7 bases. Germline lookup yields CDR1 SNHLY and CDR2 FYNNEI. The CDR3 reads CASNAGQGAIGELFF. As DNA, the CDR3 is TGTGCCAGCAATGCGGGACAGGGGGCGATCGGGGAGCTGTTTTTT.

J is TRBJ1-6 and V is TRBV6-4; 10 bases are shared with TRBD1. Germline V CDR1 and CDR2: MRHNA, SNTAGT. Trimming removed 3 bases from V and 9 bases from J; junction bases left unmatched: 5. The CDR3 totals 15 residues. This chain's CDR3 is CASSDQGQGVSPLHF. The DNA for the CDR3 is TGTGCCAGCAGTGATCAAGGACAGGGGGTTTCACCCCTCCACTTT.

V is TRBV6-5 and J is TRBJ1-1; D may be TRBD1 (6 bases). Germline CDR1 MNHEY, CDR2 SVGAGI. There are 13 residues in the CDR3. V dropped 6 bases and J dropped 2 bases, with 10 bases sitting between them. This CDR3 is CASSAGANTEAFF. The CDR3 DNA reads TGTGCCAGCAGCGCAGGGGCCAACACTGAAGCTTTCTTT.

This clone was counted between two and nine times. This chain connects TRBV29-1 to TRBJ2-2; TRBD1 aligns across 8 bases. The CDR3 consists of 13 residues. The V gene end was trimmed by 5 bases and the J gene end by 7 bases; junction bases not matched to a gene: 6. Germline V CDR1 and CDR2: SQVTM, ANQGSEA. CDR3 region: CSVKQGAGGELFF. CDR3 nucleotides: TGCAGCGTTAAGCAGGGGGCAGGCGGGGAGCTGTTTTTT.

The chain uses TRBV30 and TRBJ1-4; a weak D match, TRBD1 (5 bases). Between the trimmed V and J ends, which lost 4 bases and 4 bases, there was a span of 10 bases. From germline, CDR1 is GTSNPN and CDR2 SVGIG (reference sequence). There are 13 residues in the CDR3. The CDR3 DNA sequence: TGTGCCTGGACGGGGGTAGTTAATGAAAAACTGTTTTTT. Translated: CAWTGVVNEKLFF.

This sequence joins TRBV19 and TRBJ2-7; TRBD2 matches at 12 bases. From germline, CDR1 is LNHDA and CDR2 SQIVND (reference sequence). Unmatched junction bases numbered 7, after V lost 2 bases and J lost 5 bases. The CDR3 sequence is 16 residues long. CDR3 amino acids: CASSILLAGGRHEQYF. For the CDR3, the DNA is TGTGCCAGTAGTATACTCCTAGCGGGAGGGCGGCACGAGCAGTACTTC.

The chain employs TRBV4-1 and TRBJ2-5, with D perhaps TRBD2 (6 bases). Germline V gene sequence: CDR1 MGHRA, CDR2 YSYEKL. The germline V and J ends were trimmed by 7 bases and 5 bases, with 17 bases remaining between them. This CDR3 has 14 amino acids. The CDR3 region is CASNHRRLAETQYF. In DNA form, the CDR3 reads TGCGCCAGCAACCACCGACGGCTAGCGGAGACCCAGTACTTC.